This T cell receptor beta chain was observed in a study of blood T cell repertoires in COVID-19. Individuals in the exposed group had encountered a COVID-19 case within 2 weeks preceding study entry. This CDR3 has 19 amino acids. Germline CDR1 and CDR2: SGHRS and YFSETQ. V was pared by 7 bases and J by 2 bases, with 27 bases between. The method was immunoSEQ multiplex PCR; TCRdb's version includes in-frame clones alone and lacks a portion of them. Counted here are some 320,000 clones, about 85% occurring once; the ten biggest clones make up 1.9%. The source is a woman aged 25-40 years who had been exposed to COVID-19. V gene TRBV5-1 combines with J gene TRBJ2-2, with D unresolved. The sequenced sample consisted of PBMCs or T cells enriched from blood (not recorded which). The CDR3 spells CASGTEEHLGQHNTGELFF. CDR3 sequence (DNA): TGCGCCAGCGGCACAGAAGAGCACCTCGGCCAGCACAACACCGGGGAGCTGTTTTTT.